The rows below give T cell receptor beta chains drawn from one sample of a study of tumor-infiltrating lymphocytes in primary liver carcinoma. TCRdb analysed the multiplex PCR reads with MiXCR anew, one entry per CDR3 protein. The sample contains roughly 330,000 distinct CDR3 sequences, roughly 61% of which appear only once. Source material: peripheral blood. The receptor set was obtained from a man aged 35 to 55 with primary liver carcinoma and hepatitis B virus infection. Each CDR3 is given with its conserved first and last residue. D genes are given only for firm matches. Not all rows give a size; the values are once, few, many and, for expanded clones, a class.

j_gene	abundance	d_gene	v_gene	CDR3nt	CDR3aa
TRBJ2-7	.	TRBD2	TRBV28	TGTGCCAGCAGTTTTGGAGCGGGAGGCTACGAGCAGTACTTC	CASSFGAGGYEQYF
TRBJ2-1	.	TRBD2	TRBV5-8	TGTGCCAGCAGCCCGGACAAACTAGCGGGGGTTAGCAATGAGCAGTTCTTC	CASSPDKLAGVSNEQFF
TRBJ2-3	few	.	TRBV2	TGTGCCAGCAGTGAAACTCGCACAGATACGCAGTATTTT	CASSETRTDTQYF
TRBJ2-7	.	.	TRBV10-3	TGTGTCATCAGTGCCGGACTCTATGAGCAGTACTTC	CVISAGLYEQYF
TRBJ2-7	many	.	TRBV4-2	TGTGCCAGCAGCCAAGTGTCCGGCCAGGAAGCGATCTACGAGCAGTACTTC	CASSQVSGQEAIYEQYF
TRBJ2-7	.	TRBD2	TRBV6-5	TGTGCCGGCAGACTAGCGGGAGCGAGAGAGCAGTACTTC	CAGRLAGAREQYF
TRBJ1-2	.	.	TRBV14	TGTGCCAGCAGCCAAGAACGCAGGTCCTATGGCTACACCTTC	CASSQERRSYGYTF
TRBJ1-5	.	TRBD1	TRBV6-2/TRBV6-3	TGTGCCAGCACCCCTACAGAGGGGGCGTGTAGCAATCAGCCCCAACATTTT	CASTPTEGACSNQPQHF
TRBJ2-1	.	TRBD1	TRBV5-4	TGTGCCAGCAGCTTATCGGGACAGGGACACAATGAGCAGTTCTTC	CASSLSGQGHNEQFF
TRBJ2-1	.	.	TRBV11-2	TGTGCCAGCCGCGACAGTAGGGATGAGCAGTTCTTC	CASRDSRDEQFF
TRBJ2-1	few	.	TRBV28	TGTGCCAGCAGTTTTTCAGGGGTTCATGAGCAGTTCTTC	CASSFSGVHEQFF
TRBJ2-7	once	.	TRBV11-2	TGTGTCAGCAGCTTATCCTCTTGGATTACCTACGAGCAGTACTTC	CVSSLSSWITYEQYF
TRBJ2-3	.	.	TRBV4-3	.	CASSQVAGGTDTQCF
TRBJ2-7	.	.	TRBV6-2/TRBV6-3	TGTGCCAGCAGTTACTCGAGAATGGCCGAAAGCTACGAGCAGTACTTC	CASSYSRMAESYEQYF
TRBJ1-1	.	TRBD1	TRBV11-2	TGTGCCAGCAGCTTAACCTACAGGGGGATGGGAGTTGAAGCTTTCTTT	CASSLTYRGMGVEAFF
TRBJ2-7	once	.	TRBV5-5	TGTGCTAGCAGCCCTTCCGGGGCCAGATACGAGCAGCACTTC	CASSPSGARYEQHF
TRBJ2-1	many	TRBD2	TRBV7-9	TGTGCCAGCAGCCCCCGACTAGCGGGAATGTCCTACAATGAGCAGTTCTTC	CASSPRLAGMSYNEQFF
TRBJ2-2	many	.	TRBV6-5	TGTGCCAGCGAAAGGGGAACGGGCACCGGGGAGCTGTTTTTT	CASERGTGTGELFF
TRBJ2-1	.	.	TRBV6-5	TGTGCCAGCAGACAGTCAGGACCCAATGAGCGGTTCTTC	CASRQSGPNERFF
TRBJ2-7	.	TRBD2	TRBV4-1	TGCGCCAACAGCCTCACTAGCGGGAGGGCCTACGAGCAGTACTTC	CANSLTSGRAYEQYF
TRBJ2-3	many	TRBD2	TRBV6-6	TGTGCCAGCAGTAGCCGAGCGGGGCGAGATACGCAGTATTTT	CASSSRAGRDTQYF
TRBJ2-1	.	.	TRBV11-1	TGTGCCAGCACCACTAGGGGGGGGTCCTACAATGAGCAGTTCTTC	CASTTRGGSYNEQFF
TRBJ2-1	many	TRBD2	TRBV6-1	TGTGCCAGCAGTGAACTAGCGGGAGGGCCACAGGAGCAGTTCTTC	CASSELAGGPQEQFF
TRBJ2-7	.	.	TRBV7-9	TGTGCCTGCAGCCCGCCTCGTGGGGACGGGTACGAGCAGTACTTC	CACSPPRGDGYEQYF
TRBJ2-1	many	.	TRBV12-5	TGTGCTAGTGGTGAGCAGGGTAATGAGCAGTTCTTC	CASGEQGNEQFF
TRBJ2-3	.	TRBD2	TRBV12-3/TRBV12-4	TGTGCCGGCACCTCGGGGAGGAGCGGGGGCATAGATACGCAGTATTTT	CAGTSGRSGGIDTQYF
TRBJ2-7	once	.	TRBV7-9	TGTGCCAGCAGCAATATCCCGCAGTTCTACGAGCAGTACTTC	CASSNIPQFYEQYF
TRBJ2-3	.	.	TRBV13	TGTGCCAGCACCTTAACCGATACGCATTATTTT	CASTLTDTHYF
TRBJ2-7	many	.	TRBV6-2/TRBV6-3	TGTGCCAGCGGTCGAGGGAAAGAATACGAGCAGTACTTC	CASGRGKEYEQYF
TRBJ2-5	.	.	TRBV11-2	TGTGCCAGCAGCTTAGATGCAGGAAAAGAGACCCAGTACTTC	CASSLDAGKETQYF
TRBJ1-2	.	.	TRBV11-1	TGTGCCAGCAGATTAGAAACAGGGAGGAACTATGGCTACACCTTC	CASRLETGRNYGYTF
TRBJ2-5	few	TRBD2	TRBV5-4	TGTGCCAGCAGCTTGTCGCGGGGGTTGGAGACCCAGTACTTC	CASSLSRGLETQYF
TRBJ1-5	.	TRBD1	TRBV24-1	TGTGCCACCAGTGATTCACGGACAGGGATGCGGTTTGGCAATCAGCCCCAGCATTTT	CATSDSRTGMRFGNQPQHF
TRBJ1-1	many	.	TRBV6-1	TGTGCCAGCAGTGAAATATTTATACGGAGGGAGACTGAAGCTTTCTTT	CASSEIFIRRETEAFF
TRBJ2-1	.	.	TRBV11-2	TGTGCCAGCAGCTTATACGGGAGCTCCTACAATGAGGAGTTCTTC	CASSLYGSSYNEEFF
TRBJ2-2	.	TRBD1	TRBV30	TGTGCCTGGAAAAGAGCGACAGGGGCTGAGGCCGGGGAGCTGTTTTTT	CAWKRATGAEAGELFF
TRBJ2-3	.	.	TRBV11-2	TGTGCCAGTAGCTCAGGGGTAGATACGCAGTATTTT	CASSSGVDTQYF
TRBJ2-7	.	.	TRBV11-3	TGTGCCAGCAGCTTTGGGATAGAGGACGAGCAGTACTTC	CASSFGIEDEQYF
TRBJ1-4	.	.	TRBV11-1	TGTGCCGGCAGCCCAGTGGGCACGGTTGAAAAACTGTTTTTT	CAGSPVGTVEKLFF
TRBJ2-1	.	TRBD2	TRBV20-1	TGCAGTGCTAGAGCCTTAGCGGGGGTCTCCTACAATGAGCAGTTCTTC	CSARALAGVSYNEQFF
TRBJ2-4	.	.	TRBV27	TGTGCCAGATTGAGTGTGGGGAACCGAGCCAAAAACATTCAGTACTTC	CARLSVGNRAKNIQYF
TRBJ2-1	.	.	TRBV6-6	TGTGCCAGCACCACAGAGGATTCCCGGGAGCAGTTCTTC	CASTTEDSREQFF